A single sample gave rise to the 16 T cell receptor beta chains below, sequenced in a study of T cell repertoires in ileal Crohn's disease. This sample's time point: neoterminal ileum biopsy at postoperative endoscopy, about 6 months after surgery. Assay used: immunoSEQ multiplex PCR; TCRdb lists only in-frame clones, some missing. The table shows nearly 11,000 clones, with around 77% occurring only once. The sequencing input was ileal tissue. The receptors originated from an adult with Crohn's disease.

This clone was seen more than once but under ten times. The J gene is TRBJ2-4, the V gene TRBV7-8; 9 bases agree with TRBD2. CDR1 is SGHVS, CDR2 FQNEAQ, per germline. V gave up 5 bases and J gave up 8 bases; unmatched junction bases: 10. CDR3 length: 15 residues. The CDR3 coding sequence is TGTGCCAGCAGCCTTAGCGGGAGTGGGTGGGACATTCAGTACTTC. Translation gives CASSLSGSGWDIQYF.

The chain couples TRBV5-1 to TRBJ2-5; TRBD1 matches 10 bases. Germline V gene lookup returns CDR1 SGHRS and CDR2 YFSETQ. Trimming at V came to 4 bases and at J to 2 bases, leaving 8 bases not matched to a gene. The CDR3 is 16 residues long. The CDR3 bases are TGCGCCAGCAGCCAAGAGTCGGGACAGGGGCAAGAGACCCAGTACTTC. This sequence encodes CASSQESGQGQETQYF.

This clone was counted a single time. This chain connects TRBV19 to TRBJ2-4; tentatively, D is TRBD2 (5 bases). CDR3 length: 13 residues. V dropped 4 bases and J dropped 9 bases, with 13 bases sitting between them. Germline loops: CDR1 LNHDA, CDR2 SQIVND (reference sequence). CDR3 protein: CASSRELESIQYF. In DNA form, the CDR3 reads TGTGCCAGTAGTAGGGAGTTGGAAAGCATTCAGTACTTC.

The CDR3 sequence: CASSLGVTARNTIYF. As DNA, the CDR3 is TGTGCCAGCAGCTTAGGTGTGACAGCTAGAAACACCATATATTTT. The rearrangement links TRBV7-2 to TRBJ1-3, with D possibly matching TRBD1 (5 bases). V was shortened by 1 base and J by 5 bases, with 12 bases between the two germline ends. This CDR3 has 15 residues. CDR1 and CDR2 (germline): SGHTA, FQGNSA.

This chain uses TRBV5-6 with TRBJ2-3; 10 nucleotides align to TRBD2. The junction had 4 bases not matched to a gene; V was cut back by 4 bases and J by 2 bases. This CDR3 has 15 amino acids. Germline CDR1 SGHDT, CDR2 YYEEEE. The chain's CDR3 is CASSRAGGVTDTQYF. CDR3 bases: TGTGCCAGCAGCCGAGCGGGGGGGGTCACAGATACGCAGTATTTT.

This clone has more than one count but fewer than ten. This chain uses TRBV7-6 with TRBJ2-1, with 12 bases fitting TRBD2. The CDR3 has 18 residues. The trim removed 2 bases at V and 4 bases at J, leaving 9 bases unmatched. CDR1 is SGHVS and CDR2 is FNYEAQ in the germline V gene. CDR3 sequence reads: CASSLSTRTSGAYNEQFF. CDR3 DNA: TGTGCCAGCAGCTTATCCACCCGGACTAGCGGGGCTTACAATGAGCAGTTCTTC.

J is TRBJ2-6 and V is TRBV2, with 8 bases fitting TRBD1. Germline CDR1 and CDR2: SNHLY and FYNNEI. V shed 6 bases and J 0 bases; nucleotides not matched to a gene: 7. The CDR3 extends over 17 amino acids. The CDR3 bases are TGTGCCAGCAGCTTCAGGGGGCGGAACTCTGGGGCCAACGTCCTGACTTTC. Translated, it gives CASSFRGRNSGANVLTF.

This chain links TRBV6-4 with TRBJ2-3; D is perhaps TRBD1 (5 bases). This CDR3 has 13 residues. CDR1 is MRHNA and CDR2 is SNTAGT in the germline V gene. V was cut by 5 bases and J by 2 bases, with 8 bases left in between. The CDR3 nucleotides read TGTGCCAGCAGTAAGGGGTACACAGATACGCAGTATTTT. This sequence encodes CASSKGYTDTQYF.

This clone was found a few times. This chain joins TRBV19 and TRBJ2-7; TRBD2 might be the D (5 bases). The germline CDR1 and CDR2 sequences are LNHDA and SQIVND (reference sequence). With 3 bases removed from V and 2 bases from J, the gap between germline ends came to 14 bases. The CDR3 is 15 residues long. CDR3 region: CASSIKSGSTYEQYF. CDR3 sequence (DNA): TGTGCCAGTAGTATTAAAAGCGGTAGTACCTACGAGCAGTACTTC.

CDR3 region: CASSLLPTSGIDNEQFF. The CDR3 region has the DNA TGCGCCAGCAGCTTGCTCCCGACTAGCGGGATAGACAATGAGCAGTTCTTC. The V call is TRBV5-1, the J call TRBJ2-1; 11 bases are shared with TRBD2. The CDR3 covers 17 residues. With V trimmed by 1 base and J by 5 bases, 8 bases remained unmatched. From germline, CDR1 is SGHRS and CDR2 YFSETQ.

Sample share makes this clone medium-sized (0.01 to 0.1%). J is TRBJ2-7 and V is TRBV7-6; 11 bases agree with TRBD2. Germline CDR1 and CDR2: SGHVS and FNYEAQ. V gave up 5 bases and J gave up 0 bases; unmatched junction bases: 6. This CDR3 is built from 16 residues. CDR3 loop: CASSPETSGTSYEQYF. The CDR3 nucleotides are TGTGCCAGCAGCCCCGAGACTAGCGGGACCTCCTACGAGCAGTACTTC. Full variable domain (remainder filled in from reference TRBV7-6 and TRBJ2-7): GAGVSQSPRYKVTKRGQDVALRCDPISGHVSLYWYRQALGQGPEFLTYFNYEAQQDKSGLPNDRFSAERPEGSISTLTIQRTEQRDSAMYRCASSPETSGTSYEQYFGPGTRLTVT.

The CDR3 nucleotides read TGTGCCAGCAGCGTAGTGGGGAGGAGCACCGGGGAGCTGTTTTTT. It specifies CASSVVGRSTGELFF. V is TRBV9 and J is TRBJ2-2; D perhaps matches TRBD2 (6 bases). Germline V gives CDR1 SGDLS, CDR2 YYNGEE. With 0 bases removed from V and 4 bases from J, the gap between germline ends came to 10 bases. This CDR3 spans 15 amino acids.

This clone showed up just a few times. The CDR3 DNA reads as TGTGCCAGCATCCGGACACAAGGAAACACCATATATTTT. This translates into CASIRTQGNTIYF. The V and J genes are TRBV2 and TRBJ1-3; perhaps TRBD1 as D (5 bases). CDR1 is SNHLY and CDR2 is FYNNEI in the germline V gene. Trimming stripped 7 bases from V and 4 bases from J, with 11 bases between. The CDR3 length is 13 residues.

This clone was seen only a few times. The V gene is TRBV4-1, the J gene TRBJ2-5, with 7 positions matching TRBD2. The CDR3 loop spans 17 amino acids. From germline, CDR1 is MGHRA and CDR2 YSYEKL. Trimming removed 4 bases from V and 5 bases from J; junction bases left unmatched: 16. CDR3 nucleotide sequence: TGCGCCAGCAGCCTCCTTGGGGGGGTTAGGATAGCGGAGACCCAGTACTTC. It is translated as CASSLLGGVRIAETQYF.

This clone occurred a few times. The V gene is TRBV30, the J gene TRBJ1-1; TRBD1 aligns across 7 bases. The germline V gene encodes CDR1 GTSNPN and CDR2 SVGIG (reference sequence). The CDR3 is 13 amino acids. The V and J ends lost 5 bases and 1 base, in that order; junction bases with no gene match: 4. CDR3 sequence: CAWLGQTNTEAFF. CDR3 coding DNA: TGTGCCTGGCTGGGACAGACGAACACTGAAGCTTTCTTT.

The chain recombines TRBV7-2 with TRBJ2-2, with TRBD2 matching over 8 bases. The germline V gene encodes CDR1 SGHTA and CDR2 FQGNSA. This CDR3 has 16 amino acids. With 0 bases clipped from V and 4 bases from J, the junction kept 4 bases outside the gene matches. The CDR3 is CASSLAGSGITGELFF. CDR3 coding DNA: TGTGCCAGCAGCTTAGCGGGTAGCGGGATCACCGGGGAGCTGTTTTTT.